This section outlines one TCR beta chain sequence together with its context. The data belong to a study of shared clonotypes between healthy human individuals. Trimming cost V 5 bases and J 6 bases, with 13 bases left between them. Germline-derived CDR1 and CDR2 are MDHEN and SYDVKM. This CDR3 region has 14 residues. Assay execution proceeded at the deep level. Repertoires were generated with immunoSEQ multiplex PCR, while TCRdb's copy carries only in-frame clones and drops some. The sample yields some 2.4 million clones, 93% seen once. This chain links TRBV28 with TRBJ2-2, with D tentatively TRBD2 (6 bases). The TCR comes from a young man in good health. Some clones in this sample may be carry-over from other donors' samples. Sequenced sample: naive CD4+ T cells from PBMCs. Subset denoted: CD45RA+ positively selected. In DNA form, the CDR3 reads TGTGCCAGCAGTACGCTCGCGGGGTCCGGGGAGCTGTTTTTT. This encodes CASSTLAGSGELFF.